The entry that follows covers one TCR beta chain sequence. The record originates from a study of control samples from healthy donors and cancer patients. CDR1 and CDR2 from the germline V gene are MNHNS and SASEGT. The V gene end was trimmed by 3 bases and the J gene end by 2 bases; junction bases not matched to a gene: 6. The CDR3 covers 15 residues. Data came from immunoSEQ multiplex PCR; TCRdb stores just in-frame clones and leaves some out. The profile covers roughly 80,000 clones, with nearly 90% appearing a single time and less than 7% taken by the ten largest. Sequenced: blood. The source of this sequence is a middle-aged man in good health. V and J are TRBV6-1 and TRBJ1-1, with 7 positions matching TRBD1. CDR3 coding DNA: TGTGCCAGCAGTGAGTACAGGGGTCTAAACACTGAAGCTTTCTTT. Protein product: CASSEYRGLNTEAFF.